The entry below gives a single TCR beta chain sequence along with its context. The antigen is undetermined. These data come from a study of cytomegalovirus exposure and HLA in healthy donors. Overall study: Most genotyped donors, over 70% of 300 to 400, had Caucasian-associated genetic ancestry.

Primers for the PCR totalled 60 Vbeta and 13 Jbeta. The assay was immunoSEQ multiplex PCR, and TCRdb's table has in-frame clones only and misses some. There are 170,000 or so clones in the sample; about four fifths occur only once, and around 4.8% lies in the top ten. Study-wide findings and caveats: A reported reduction in N-insertions relative to the 666-donor mean was seen in an Asian-associated ancestry cluster in a later analysis.

This sequence was found in a girl aged 5-17 years in good health and CMV-seropositive. Sequencing was performed on PBMCs.

The DNA of the CDR3 is TGTGCCAGCAGTGGAACAGGAGCAACTAATGAAAAACTGTTTTTT. Translated: CASSGTGATNEKLFF. The rearrangement joins TRBV6-1 to TRBJ1-4; D may be TRBD1 (5 bases). Trimming shortened V by 4 bases and J by 0 bases, and 9 bases separated the two germline ends. This CDR3 spans 15 amino acids. Germline V gene data show CDR1 as MNHNS and CDR2 as SASEGT.